This TCR beta chain is drawn from a study of hypomethylating agent response in myelodysplastic syndrome. Study overall: Donors were myelodysplastic syndrome patients: 2 female, roughly 9 male. General observations from the study: Richness, rarefaction diversity and clonality did not change significantly after hypomethylating treatment.

Comment on this clone: Its antigen is as yet unknown.

At survey resolution, around 400 ng of DNA per sample was split into two 200 ng replicates. Original analysis: Of 150,000 to 200,000 unique clonotypes, roughly 1.5% were previously reported viral-epitope-specific in VDJdb. Some clones are missing from TCRdb's copy, which holds only in-frame ones; the method was immunoSEQ multiplex PCR. The V and J calls and the clone size are those of that table, but D and trimming were determined from the DNA. The sample records some 4,100 clones, more than 75% being singletons. This CDR3 is built from 15 residues. Trimming cost V 1 base and J 4 bases, with 13 bases left between them. The V gene's germline CDR1 is MRHNA and CDR2 SNTAGT.

The chain couples TRBV6-4 to TRBJ1-2; possible D gene TRBD1, 6 bases. The clonotype was recovered from a human donor with myelodysplastic syndrome. The sample was bone marrow, taken before or after starting hypomethylating agent treatment for myelodysplastic syndrome (not recorded which). CDR3 nucleotides: TGTGCCAGCAGTGACTGGCAGGGGACGTCCTATGGCTACACCTTC. It encodes CASSDWQGTSYGYTF.